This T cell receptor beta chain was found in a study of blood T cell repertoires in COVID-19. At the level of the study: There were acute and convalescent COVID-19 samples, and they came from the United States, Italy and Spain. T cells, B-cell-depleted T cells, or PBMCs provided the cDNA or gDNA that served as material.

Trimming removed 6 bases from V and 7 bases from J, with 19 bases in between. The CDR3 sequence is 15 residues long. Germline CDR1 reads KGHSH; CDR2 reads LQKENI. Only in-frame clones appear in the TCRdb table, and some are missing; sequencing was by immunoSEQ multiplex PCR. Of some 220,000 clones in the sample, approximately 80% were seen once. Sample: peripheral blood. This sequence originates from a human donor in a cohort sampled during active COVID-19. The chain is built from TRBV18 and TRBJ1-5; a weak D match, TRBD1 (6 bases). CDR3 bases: TGTGCCAGCTCTCGAGGGGAAGGGGGTTACCAGCCCCAGCATTTT. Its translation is CASSRGEGGYQPQHF.